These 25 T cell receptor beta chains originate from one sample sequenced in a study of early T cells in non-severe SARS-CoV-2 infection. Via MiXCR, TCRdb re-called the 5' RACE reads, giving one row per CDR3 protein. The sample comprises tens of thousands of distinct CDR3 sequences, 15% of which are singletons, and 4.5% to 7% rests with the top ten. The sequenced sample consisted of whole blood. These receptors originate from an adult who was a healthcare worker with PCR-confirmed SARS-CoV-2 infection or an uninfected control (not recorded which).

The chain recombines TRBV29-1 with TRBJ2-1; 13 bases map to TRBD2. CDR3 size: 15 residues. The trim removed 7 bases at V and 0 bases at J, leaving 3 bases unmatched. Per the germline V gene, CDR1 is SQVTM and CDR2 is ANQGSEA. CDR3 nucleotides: TGCAGCGCCGGACTAGCGGGGGTCTCCTACAATGAGCAGTTCTTC. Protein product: CSAGLAGVSYNEQFF.

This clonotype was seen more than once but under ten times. The CDR3 protein is CASRYGLSNEQFF. The DNA of the CDR3 is TGTGCCAGCAGATATGGACTGAGCAATGAGCAGTTCTTC. The chain joins TRBV28 to TRBJ2-1, with D possibly TRBD2 on 5 matching bases. CDR1 MDHEN and CDR2 SYDVKM come from the germline V gene. V lost 6 bases to trimming and J lost 6 bases, with 12 bases between them. The CDR3 sequence is 13 residues long.

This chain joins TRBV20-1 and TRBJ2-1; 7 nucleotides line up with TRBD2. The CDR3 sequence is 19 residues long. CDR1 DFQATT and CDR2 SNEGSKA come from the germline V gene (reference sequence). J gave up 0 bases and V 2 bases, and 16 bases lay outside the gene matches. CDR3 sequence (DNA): TGCAGTGCTAGATTGATTAACCCTTCGGGGGGTAACTCCTACAATGAGCAGTTCTTC. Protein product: CSARLINPSGGNSYNEQFF.

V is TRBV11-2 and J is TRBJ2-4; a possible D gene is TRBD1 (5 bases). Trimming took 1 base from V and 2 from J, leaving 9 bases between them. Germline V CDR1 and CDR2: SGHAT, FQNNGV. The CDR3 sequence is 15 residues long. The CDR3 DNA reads TGTGCCAGCAGCTTAGTCAGGACAACCAAAAACATTCAGTACTTC. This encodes CASSLVRTTKNIQYF.

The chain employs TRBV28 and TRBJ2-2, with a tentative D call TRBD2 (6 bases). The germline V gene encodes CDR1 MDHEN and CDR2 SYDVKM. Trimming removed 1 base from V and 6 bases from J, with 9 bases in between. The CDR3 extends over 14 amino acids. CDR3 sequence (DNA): TGTGCCAGCAGTTTATTCGGAGGGGCCGGGGAGCTGTTTTTT. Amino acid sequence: CASSLFGGAGELFF. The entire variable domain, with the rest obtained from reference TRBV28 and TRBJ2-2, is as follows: DVKVTQSSRYLVKRTGEKVFLECVQDMDHENMFWYRQDPGLGLRLIYFSYDVKMKEKGDIPEGYSVSREKKERFSLILESASTNQTSMYLCASSLFGGAGELFFGEGSRLTVL.

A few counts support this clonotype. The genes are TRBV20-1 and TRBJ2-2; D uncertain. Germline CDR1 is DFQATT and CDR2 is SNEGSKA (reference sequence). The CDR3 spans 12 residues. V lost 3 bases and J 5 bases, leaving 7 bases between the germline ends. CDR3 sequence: CSASGPTGELFF. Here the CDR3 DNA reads TGCAGTGCTAGCGGCCCGACCGGGGAGCTGTTTTTT.

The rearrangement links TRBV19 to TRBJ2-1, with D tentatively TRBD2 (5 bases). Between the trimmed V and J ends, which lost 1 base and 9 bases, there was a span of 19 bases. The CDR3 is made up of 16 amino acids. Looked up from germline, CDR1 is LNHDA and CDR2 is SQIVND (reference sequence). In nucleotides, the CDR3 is TGTGCCAGTAGTATAGTATTCCGGCTAGCTGGGAGTGAGCAGTTCTTC. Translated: CASSIVFRLAGSEQFF.

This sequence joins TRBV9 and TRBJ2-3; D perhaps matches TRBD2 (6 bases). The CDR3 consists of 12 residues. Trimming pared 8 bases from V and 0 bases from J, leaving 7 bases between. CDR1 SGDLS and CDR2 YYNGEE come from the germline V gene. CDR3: CASGTSTDTQYF. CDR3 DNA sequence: TGTGCCAGTGGGACTAGCACAGATACGCAGTATTTT. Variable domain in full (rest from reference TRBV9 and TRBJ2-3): DSGVTQTPKHLITATGQRVTLRCSPRSGDLSVYWYQQSLDQGLQFLIQYYNGEERAKGNILERFSAQQFPDLHSELNLSSLELGDSALYFCASGTSTDTQYFGPGTRLTVL.

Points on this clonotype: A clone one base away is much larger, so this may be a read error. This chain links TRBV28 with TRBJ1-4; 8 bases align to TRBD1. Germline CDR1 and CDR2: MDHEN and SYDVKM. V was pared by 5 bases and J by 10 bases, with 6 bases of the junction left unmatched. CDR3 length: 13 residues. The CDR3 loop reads CASSRGQDGKLFF. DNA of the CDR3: TGTGCCAGCAGTCGGGGACAGGACGGAAAACTGTTTTTT.

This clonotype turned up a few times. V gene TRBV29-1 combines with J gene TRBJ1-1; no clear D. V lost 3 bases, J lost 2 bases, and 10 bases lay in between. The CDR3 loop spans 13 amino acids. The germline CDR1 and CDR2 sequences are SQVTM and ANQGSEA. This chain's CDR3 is CSVDPWANTEAFF. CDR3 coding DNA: TGCAGCGTTGATCCGTGGGCAAACACTGAAGCTTTCTTT.

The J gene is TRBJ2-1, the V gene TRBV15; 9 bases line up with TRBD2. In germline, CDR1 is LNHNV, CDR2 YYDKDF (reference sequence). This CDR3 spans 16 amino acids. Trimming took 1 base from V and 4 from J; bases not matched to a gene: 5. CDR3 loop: CATSRVSSGRYNEQFF. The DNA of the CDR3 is TGTGCCACCAGCAGAGTCTCCAGCGGGAGGTACAATGAGCAGTTCTTC.

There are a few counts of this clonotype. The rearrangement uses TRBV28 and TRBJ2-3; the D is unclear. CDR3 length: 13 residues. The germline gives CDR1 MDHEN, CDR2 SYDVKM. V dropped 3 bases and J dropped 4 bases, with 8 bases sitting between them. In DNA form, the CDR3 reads TGTGCCAGCAGTTTCCCAGGTGCAGATACGCAGTATTTT. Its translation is CASSFPGADTQYF.

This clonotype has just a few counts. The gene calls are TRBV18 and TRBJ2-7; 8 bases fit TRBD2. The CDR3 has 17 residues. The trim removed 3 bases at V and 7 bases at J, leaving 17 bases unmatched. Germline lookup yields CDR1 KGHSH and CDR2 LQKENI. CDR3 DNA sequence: TGTGCCAGCTCACCCGGAACTCCTAGCGGGTCCCGCCCGGAGCAGTACTTC. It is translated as CASSPGTPSGSRPEQYF.

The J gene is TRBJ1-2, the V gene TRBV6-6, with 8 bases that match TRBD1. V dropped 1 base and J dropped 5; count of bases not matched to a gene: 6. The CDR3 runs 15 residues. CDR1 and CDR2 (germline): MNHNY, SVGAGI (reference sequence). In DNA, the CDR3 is TGTGCCAGCAGTTACTTGGGGACAGGAGTTTATGGCTACACCTTC. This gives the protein CASSYLGTGVYGYTF.

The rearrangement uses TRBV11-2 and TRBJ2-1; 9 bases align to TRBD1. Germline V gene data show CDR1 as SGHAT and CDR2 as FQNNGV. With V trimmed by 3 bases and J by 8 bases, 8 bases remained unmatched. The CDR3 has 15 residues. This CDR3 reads CASSFRGRQGDEQFF. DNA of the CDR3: TGTGCCAGCAGCTTCAGGGGTCGACAGGGGGATGAGCAGTTCTTC.

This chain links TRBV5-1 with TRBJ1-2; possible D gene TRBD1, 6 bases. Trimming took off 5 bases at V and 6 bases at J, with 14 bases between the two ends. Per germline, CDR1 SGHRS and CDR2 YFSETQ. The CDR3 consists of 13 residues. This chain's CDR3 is CASRHPGQDGYTF. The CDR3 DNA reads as TGCGCCAGCAGACATCCGGGACAAGATGGCTACACCTTC. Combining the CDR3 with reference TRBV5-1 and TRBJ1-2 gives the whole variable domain KAGVTQTPRYLIKTRGQQVTLSCSPISGHRSVSWYQQTPGQGLQFLFEYFSETQRNKGNFPGRFSGRQFSNSRSEMNVSTLELGDSALYLCASRHPGQDGYTFGSGTRLTVV.

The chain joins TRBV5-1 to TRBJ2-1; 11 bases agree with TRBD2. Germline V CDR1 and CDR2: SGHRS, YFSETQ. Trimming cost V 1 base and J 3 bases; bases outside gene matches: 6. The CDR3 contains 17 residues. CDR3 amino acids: CASSLMEGTSGYNEQFF. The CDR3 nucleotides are TGCGCCAGCAGCTTGATGGAGGGGACTAGCGGCTACAATGAGCAGTTCTTC.

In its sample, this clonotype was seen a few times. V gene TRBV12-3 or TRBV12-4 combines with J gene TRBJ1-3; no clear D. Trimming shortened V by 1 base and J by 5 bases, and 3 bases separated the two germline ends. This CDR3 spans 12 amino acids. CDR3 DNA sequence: TGTGCCAGCAGTTTAGGACGAAACACCATATATTTT. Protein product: CASSLGRNTIYF.

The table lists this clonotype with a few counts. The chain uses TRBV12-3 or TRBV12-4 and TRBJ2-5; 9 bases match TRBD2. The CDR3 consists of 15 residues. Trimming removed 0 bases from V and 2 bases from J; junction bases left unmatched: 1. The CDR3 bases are TGTGCCAGCAGTTTAGCGCTAGCGGGACAAGAGACCCAGTACTTC. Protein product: CASSLALAGQETQYF.

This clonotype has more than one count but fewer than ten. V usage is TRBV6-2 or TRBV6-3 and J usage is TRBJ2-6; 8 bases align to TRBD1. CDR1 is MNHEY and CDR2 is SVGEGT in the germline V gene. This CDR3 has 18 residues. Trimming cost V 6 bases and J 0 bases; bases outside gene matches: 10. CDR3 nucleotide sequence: TGTGCCAGCAGGGCAGGACAGGGATTCTTCTCTGGGGCCAACGTCCTGACTTTC. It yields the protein CASRAGQGFFSGANVLTF.

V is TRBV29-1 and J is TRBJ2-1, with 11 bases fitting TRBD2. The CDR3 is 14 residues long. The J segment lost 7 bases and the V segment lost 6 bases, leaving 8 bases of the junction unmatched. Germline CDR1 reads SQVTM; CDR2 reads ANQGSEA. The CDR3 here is CSVLSGRAPNEQFF. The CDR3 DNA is TGCAGCGTCCTTAGCGGGAGGGCCCCAAATGAGCAGTTCTTC.

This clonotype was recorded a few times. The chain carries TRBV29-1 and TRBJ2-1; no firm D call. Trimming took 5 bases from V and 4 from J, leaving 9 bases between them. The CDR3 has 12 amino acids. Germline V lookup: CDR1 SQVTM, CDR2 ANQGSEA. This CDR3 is CSVQLGYNEQFF. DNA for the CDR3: TGCAGCGTTCAGTTGGGTTACAATGAGCAGTTCTTC.

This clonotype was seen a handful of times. CDR3 in DNA: TGTGCCAGCAGCCCAGCGGGAGGGCCTAACGAGCAGTACTTC. Translation gives CASSPAGGPNEQYF. The rearrangement links TRBV7-3 to TRBJ2-7; TRBD2 matches 10 bases. Unmatched junction bases numbered 6, after V lost 5 bases and J lost 5 bases. The CDR3 totals 14 residues. Germline CDR1 and CDR2: SGHTA and FQGTGA.

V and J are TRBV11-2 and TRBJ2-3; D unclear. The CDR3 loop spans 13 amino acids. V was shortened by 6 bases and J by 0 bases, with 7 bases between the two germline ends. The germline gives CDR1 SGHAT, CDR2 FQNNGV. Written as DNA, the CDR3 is TGTGCCAGCAGATACAGTAGCACAGATACGCAGTATTTT. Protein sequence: CASRYSSTDTQYF.

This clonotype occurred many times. DNA of the CDR3: TGTGCCAGCAGCCAAGATCTTGGCGGGAATCAGCCCCAGCATTTT. This encodes CASSQDLGGNQPQHF. The chain employs TRBV3-1 and TRBJ1-5; D call uncertain. CDR1 and CDR2 (germline): LGHDT, YNNKEL (reference sequence). The CDR3 has 15 residues. V was clipped by 0 bases and J by 4 bases, with 10 bases between them. Drawing the rest from reference TRBV3-1 and TRBJ1-5, the complete variable domain is DTAVSQTPKYLVTQMGNDKSIKCEQNLGHDTMYWYKQDSKKFLKIMFSYNNKELIINETVPNRFSPKSPDKAHLNLHINSLELGDSAVYFCASSQDLGGNQPQHFGDGTRLSIL.